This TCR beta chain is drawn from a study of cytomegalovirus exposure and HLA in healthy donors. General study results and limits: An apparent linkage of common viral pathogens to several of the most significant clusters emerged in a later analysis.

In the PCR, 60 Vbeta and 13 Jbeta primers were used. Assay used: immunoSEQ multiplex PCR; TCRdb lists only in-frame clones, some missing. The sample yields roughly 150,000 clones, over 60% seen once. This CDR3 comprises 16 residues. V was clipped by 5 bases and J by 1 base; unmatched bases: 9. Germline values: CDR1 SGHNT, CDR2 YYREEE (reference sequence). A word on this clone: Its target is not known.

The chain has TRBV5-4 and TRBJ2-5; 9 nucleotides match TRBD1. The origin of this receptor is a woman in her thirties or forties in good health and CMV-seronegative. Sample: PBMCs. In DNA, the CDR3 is TGTGCCAGCAGAAGTGCGGGACAGGGTCTCCAAGAGACCCAGTACTTC. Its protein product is CASRSAGQGLQETQYF.